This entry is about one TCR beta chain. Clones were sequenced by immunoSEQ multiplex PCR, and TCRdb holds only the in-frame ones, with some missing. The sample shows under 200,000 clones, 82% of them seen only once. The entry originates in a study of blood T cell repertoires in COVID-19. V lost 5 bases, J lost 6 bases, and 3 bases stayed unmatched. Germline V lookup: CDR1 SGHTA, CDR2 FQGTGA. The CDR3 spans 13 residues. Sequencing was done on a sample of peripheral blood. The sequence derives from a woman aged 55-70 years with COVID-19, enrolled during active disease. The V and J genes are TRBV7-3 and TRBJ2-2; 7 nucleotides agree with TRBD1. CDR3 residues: CASSPQGAGELFF. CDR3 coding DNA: TGTGCCAGCAGCCCCCAGGGGGCCGGGGAGCTGTTTTTT. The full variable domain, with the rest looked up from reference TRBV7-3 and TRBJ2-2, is GAGVSQTPSNKVTEKGKYVELRCDPISGHTALYWYRQSLGQGPEFLIYFQGTGAADDSGLPNDRFFAVRPEGSVSTLKIQRTERGDSAVYLCASSPQGAGELFFGEGSRLTVL.